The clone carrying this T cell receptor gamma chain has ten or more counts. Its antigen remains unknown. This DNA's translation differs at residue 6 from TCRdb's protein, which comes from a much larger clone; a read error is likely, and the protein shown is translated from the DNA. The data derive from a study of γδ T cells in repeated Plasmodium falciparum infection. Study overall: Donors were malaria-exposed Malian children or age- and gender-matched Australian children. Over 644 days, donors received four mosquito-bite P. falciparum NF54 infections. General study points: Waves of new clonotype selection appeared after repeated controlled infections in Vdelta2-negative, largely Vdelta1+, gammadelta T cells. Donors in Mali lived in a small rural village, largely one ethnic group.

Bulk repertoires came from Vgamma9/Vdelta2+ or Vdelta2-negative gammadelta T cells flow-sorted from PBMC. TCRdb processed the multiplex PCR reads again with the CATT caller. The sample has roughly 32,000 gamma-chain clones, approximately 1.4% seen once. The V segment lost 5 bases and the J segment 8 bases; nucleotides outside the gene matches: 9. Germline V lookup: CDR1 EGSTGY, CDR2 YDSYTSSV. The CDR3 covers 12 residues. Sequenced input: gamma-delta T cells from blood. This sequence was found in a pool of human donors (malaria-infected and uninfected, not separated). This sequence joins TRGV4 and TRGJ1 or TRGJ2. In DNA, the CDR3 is TGTGCCACCTGGGTCCGCGGCCATAAGAAACTCTTT. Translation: CATWVRGHKKLF.